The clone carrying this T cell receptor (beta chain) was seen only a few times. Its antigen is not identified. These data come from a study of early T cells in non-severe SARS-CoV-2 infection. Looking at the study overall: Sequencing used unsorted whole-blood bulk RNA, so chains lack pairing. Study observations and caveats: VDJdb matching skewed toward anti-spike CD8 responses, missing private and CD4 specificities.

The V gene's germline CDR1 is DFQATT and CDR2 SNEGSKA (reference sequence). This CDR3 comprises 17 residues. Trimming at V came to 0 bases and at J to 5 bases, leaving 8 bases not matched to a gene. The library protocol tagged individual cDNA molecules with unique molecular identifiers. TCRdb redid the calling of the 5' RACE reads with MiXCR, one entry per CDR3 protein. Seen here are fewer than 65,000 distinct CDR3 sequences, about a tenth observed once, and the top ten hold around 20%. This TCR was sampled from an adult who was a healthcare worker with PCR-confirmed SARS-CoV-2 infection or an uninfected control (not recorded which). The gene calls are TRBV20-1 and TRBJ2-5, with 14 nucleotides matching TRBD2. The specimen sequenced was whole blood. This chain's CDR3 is CSAREDGLAGGWETQYF. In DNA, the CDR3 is TGCAGTGCTAGAGAGGACGGACTAGCGGGGGGTTGGGAGACCCAGTACTTC.